Included here is one TCR beta chain sequence, with context. Its binding antigen is unknown. Base qualities are not provided; no much larger clone lies one nucleotide away. The junction carries 6 bases between V and J, which are trimmed by 3 bases and 1 base respectively. Taken from cysteine to phenylalanine, the CDR3 has 13 residues. CDR3 DNA only is kept here, 39 bases in frame from base 1. The germline V gene sets CDR1 to MNHNS and CDR2 to SASEGT. Library prep was done by the immunoSEQ multiplex PCR assay. For most patients, genomic DNA was isolated using the Qiagen DNeasy Blood and Tissue Kit and was shipped frozen to Adaptive Biotechnologies for TCR sequencing. For most patients, high-throughput TCR-beta CDR3 sequencing of genomic DNA was performed by Adaptive Biotechnologies. Per the source publication's procedure: Adaptive's ImmunoSEQ software was the source of the TCR sequencing data for about 17 patients, while a few other patients were processed with MiXCR and VDJtools. To correct CD4 versus CD8 sorting errors, any sequence found in both subsets at a frequency ratio below 5:1 was removed. CDR3 nucleotide sequences shared between donor and recipient were removed because the origin of such sequences could not be assigned. At least 2-fold expansion over unstimulated cells and a minimum CFSE-low frequency of 0.002% (template counts) or 0.001% (read counts) were required for clones to be classified as alloreactive. Clones were considered mappable if detected in sequenced pre-transplant spleen, lymph node, or MLR CFSE-low populations of the donor or recipient. The cumulative frequency of alloreactive clones was calculated as a percentage of all sequences, weighted by copy number. Here the immuneACCESS table is served through TCRdb, limited to in-frame sequences with V and J called. Missing clones are a known gap in these copies; in checked studies unresolved V genes cover under half, and the rest lacks a known reason. The V and J calls and the clone size are those of that table, but D and trimming were determined from the DNA. The sample table lists 65,000 to 85,000 clones, about nine tenths of them with a count of one. Over 7% of the sample is in the top ten clones.

The sample originates from a study of graft-versus-host responses after intestinal transplantation (dated by TCRdb to the early 2020s). Background on the whole study: Recipients received multivisceral, liver-intestinal, or isolated intestinal transplants. Every recipient was given anti-thymocyte globulin induction, followed by approximately 3 years of maintenance tacrolimus and steroids. After intestinal transplantation, graft-versus-host and host-versus-graft alloreactive T cell clones in the graft, circulation and bone marrow were tracked using bulk TCR-beta CDR3 sequencing. To identify alloreactive clones, pre-transplant mixed lymphocyte reaction products were sequenced and then compared with unstimulated pre-transplant donor and recipient T cells. The cohort enrolled about two dozen intestinal transplant recipients, one of whom was a retransplant, and a few patients without pretransplant specimens were excluded. A peak of at least 4% donor T cells among recipient peripheral blood mononuclear cells was the definition used for donor T cell macrochimerism. Rather than being sequenced by the commercial service, samples from a few later patients were sequenced in-house on an Illumina MiSeq and processed with MiXCR.

Findings and caveats that apply to the study as a whole: GvH clones were found in recipient bone marrow, and some of the GvH clones appeared earlier in ileal mucosa or blood, which is consistent with an intestinal mucosal origin. Conclusions were limited by the relatively low number and heterogeneity of intestinal transplant patients. Early after transplant, peak levels of circulating GvH clones were associated with declines in HvG clones. In the allografts of patients with donor T cell macrochimerism, GvH to HvG T cell clonal ratios were high.

The time point label corresponds to: cells obtained before transplantation from donor or recipient. CD3+CD4+ and CD3+CD8+ populations were FACS-sorted from unstimulated pre-transplant donor and recipient cells taken from spleen or lymph nodes. The receptor comes from a human donor who was the organ donor for an intestinal transplant. Recombination joined TRBV6-1 with TRBJ1-1; no D segment can be confidently identified. Sample: unstimulated CD8+ T cells sorted from spleen or lymph node cells, taken before transplant. The CDR3 protein is CASSDTGNTEAFF. The DNA sequence reads TGTGCCAGCAGTGACACCGGGAACACTGAAGCTTTCTTT.